The rows below give T cell receptor beta chains drawn from one sample of a study of post-analysis software for immune sequencing data. TCRdb used MiXCR to reprocess the PCR reads, holding one entry per CDR3 protein. The repertoire holds 700,000 to 800,000 distinct CDR3 sequences, with less than 35% as singletons. Sequencing was done on a sample of blood. These receptors originate from a girl aged 10 to 17 with multiple sclerosis. The CDR3 runs from the conserved cysteine through the conserved F or W. D genes are given only for firm matches. The listing skips clone size in some rows; elsewhere it reads once, few, many or a size class.

d_call	v_call	j_call	clone_size	cdr3_aa	cdr3_nt
-	TRBV28	TRBJ2-7	once	CASSCVPRGSYEQYF	TGTGCCAGCAGTTGTGTTCCACGGGGTTCCTACGAGCAGTACTTC
-	TRBV4-2	TRBJ2-4	-	CASSQDLFVAKNIQYF	TGTGCCAGCAGCCAAGACCTCTTCGTAGCCAAAAACATTCAGTACTTC
-	TRBV5-1	TRBJ2-7	-	CASRLRDHITYEQYF	TGCGCCAGCAGACTCCGGGACCACATAACCTACGAGCAGTACTTC
-	TRBV6-1	TRBJ1-1	few	CASSGPIWGTEAFF	TGTGCCAGCAGTGGACCAATATGGGGCACTGAAGCTTTCTTT
TRBD1	TRBV6-5	TRBJ1-5	-	CASSYADWGQGSNQPQHF	TGTGCCAGCAGTTACGCCGATTGGGGACAGGGTAGCAATCAGCCCCAGCATTTT
TRBD1	TRBV20-1	TRBJ1-6	-	CSASLVRGQGVSPLHF	TGCAGTGCTAGTCTAGTTAGGGGACAGGGAGTCTCACCCCTCCACTTT
TRBD1	TRBV12-3/TRBV12-4	TRBJ1-2	few	CASSFGTGAGGYTF	TGTGCCAGCAGTTTCGGGACAGGGGCTGGTGGCTACACCTTC
-	TRBV20-1	TRBJ1-2	few	CSARAGQRVYGYTF	TGCAGTGCTAGAGCAGGACAGAGAGTCTATGGCTACACCTTC
-	TRBV10-3	TRBJ1-5	few	CAISDKQGMGNQPQHF	TGTGCCATCAGTGATAAACAGGGTATGGGCAATCAGCCCCAGCATTTT
-	TRBV28	TRBJ2-3	-	CASSPLRAAGTDTQYF	TGTGCCAGCAGCCCACTTCGGGCGGCCGGCACAGATACGCAGTATTTT
-	TRBV5-1	TRBJ1-4	few	CASSPGTVPLEGEKLFF	TGCGCCAGCAGCCCCGGAACAGTACCTCTCGAGGGTGAAAAACTGTTTTTT
TRBD2	TRBV24-1	TRBJ2-1	-	CATRASGAYNEQFF	TGTGCCACCAGGGCTAGCGGGGCCTACAATGAGCAGTTCTTC
TRBD1	TRBV7-9	TRBJ2-7	-	CASSLRGNGQGSYEQYF	TGTGCCAGCAGCTTACGGGGGAACGGACAGGGAAGTTATGAGCAGTACTTC
TRBD2	TRBV27	TRBJ2-1	few	CASSSRLAVTFDNEQFF	TGTGCCAGCAGTTCGAGACTAGCGGTCACCTTCGACAATGAGCAGTTCTTC
TRBD2	TRBV20-1	TRBJ2-1	-	CSADGWTSGGNEQFF	TGCAGTGCTGACGGGTGGACTAGCGGGGGCAATGAGCAGTTCTTC
TRBD1	TRBV10-3	TRBJ2-3	few	CAISEGQGADTQYF	TGTGCCATCAGTGAGGGACAGGGGGCAGATACGCAGTATTTT
-	TRBV4-2	TRBJ1-4	-	CASSQRTEDEKRFF	TGTGCCAGCAGCCAAAGGACAGAGGATGAAAAACGGTTTTTT
TRBD1	TRBV12-3/TRBV12-4	TRBJ2-3	-	CASSTRQGIADTQYF	TGTGCCAGCAGTACTAGACAGGGAATTGCAGATACGCAGTATTTT
-	TRBV6-2/TRBV6-3	TRBJ2-7	few	CASTPLGTFYEQYF	TGTGCCAGCACCCCACTAGGGACCTTCTACGAGCAGTACTTC
-	TRBV7-6	TRBJ2-5	many	CASSSGAQETQYF	TGTGCCAGCTCGTCAGGGGCCCAAGAGACCCAGTACTTC
TRBD2	TRBV6-2/TRBV6-3	TRBJ2-3	few	CASRIGLAGVTDTQYF	TGTGCCAGCAGAATCGGACTAGCGGGAGTTACAGATACGCAGTATTTT
-	TRBV7-2	TRBJ1-2	few	CASSLAGPGGVNNYGYTF	TGTGCCAGCAGCTTAGCCGGTCCGGGAGGCGTCAATAACTATGGCTACACCTTC
-	TRBV6-2/TRBV6-3	TRBJ2-3	-	CASSEAESTDTQYF	TGTGCCAGCAGCGAGGCGGAAAGCACAGATACGCAGTATTTT
TRBD2	TRBV5-1	TRBJ2-1	few	CASSLGLAGDSSYNEQFF	TGCGCCAGCAGCTTGGGTCTAGCGGGGGATAGCTCCTACAATGAGCAGTTCTTC
TRBD1	TRBV4-3	TRBJ2-7	few	CASSQRTGAGYEQYF	TGCGCCAGCAGCCAACGGACAGGGGCCGGGTACGAGCAGTACTTC
-	TRBV20-1	TRBJ2-1	few	CSARDRTGAGNYNEQFF	TGCAGTGCTAGAGATCGTACGGGGGCTGGTAACTACAATGAGCAGTTCTTC
-	TRBV6-5	TRBJ1-6	few	CASSLRTEISPLHF	TGTGCCAGCAGTCTCCGGACAGAAATTTCACCCCTCCACTTT
-	TRBV27	TRBJ1-6	few	CASSLRTAHNSPLHF	TGTGCCAGCAGTTTACGCACAGCCCATAATTCACCCCTCCACTTT
-	TRBV15	TRBJ2-1	-	CATSRVTVANEQFF	TGTGCCACCAGCAGAGTCACGGTCGCCAATGAGCAGTTCTTC
-	TRBV5-5	TRBJ2-7	few	CASIEAGRYEQYF	TGTGCCAGCATAGAGGCAGGGAGGTACGAGCAGTACTTC
-	TRBV5-5	TRBJ1-1	few	CASSLEVGEAFF	TGTGCCAGCAGCTTGGAGGTCGGGGAAGCTTTCTTT
-	TRBV2	TRBJ2-7	-	CASSGLRQHYEQYF	TGTGCCAGCAGTGGATTGAGACAGCACTACGAGCAGTACTTC
TRBD1	TRBV28	TRBJ2-7	once	CASSRSTGITAHYEQYF	TGTGCCAGCAGTCGATCGACAGGGATTACAGCCCATTACGAGCAGTACTTC
-	TRBV20-1	TRBJ2-7	many	CSARDQETYEQYF	TGCAGTGCTAGAGACCAAGAGACCTACGAGCAGTACTTC
TRBD1	TRBV20-1	TRBJ1-2	-	CSARVGQGRYGYTF	TGCAGTGCTAGAGTGGGACAGGGTCGCTATGGCTACACCTTC
TRBD2	TRBV3-1	TRBJ2-1	few	CASSQETLAGNYNEQFF	TGTGCCAGCAGCCAAGAAACCCTAGCGGGAAATTACAATGAGCAGTTCTTC
-	TRBV20-1	TRBJ2-3	-	CSARSGFSTDTQYF	TGCAGTGCCAGATCGGGATTCAGCACAGATACGCAGTATTTT